The T cell receptor (beta chain) described here comes from a study of blood T cells in healthy people across ages. This clonotype was seen only a few times. Its specificity is unknown. Caucasian, healthy and from Russia, the donors were aged between about 6 and 90. Per-sample yields of isolated PBMCs were at least 7 million. Overall study findings and caveats: Naive and antigen-experienced cells could not be conclusively compared, given unsorted PBMCs. The authors considered diversity estimates from one million T cells to be underestimates.

The germline V gene has CDR1 SEHNR and CDR2 FQNEAQ (reference sequence). CDR3 length: 15 amino acids. Trimming took 4 bases from V and 0 from J, leaving 11 bases between them. With a J-beta primer mix and a sample-barcoded 5' primer, a second PCR ran roughly 6 to 11 cycles. TCRdb called the 5' RACE reads again in MiXCR, with one record for every CDR3 protein. Of about 1.8 million distinct CDR3 sequences listed, around half were seen once; the top ten hold 2.1%. This clonotype was obtained from a woman in her thirties or forties in good health. The sample was blood. The rearrangement links TRBV7-9 to TRBJ2-3; no reliable D call. The CDR3 nucleotides read TGTGCCAGCAGCTCCGTTCGATCTAGCACAGATACGCAGTATTTT. Its translation is CASSSVRSSTDTQYF.